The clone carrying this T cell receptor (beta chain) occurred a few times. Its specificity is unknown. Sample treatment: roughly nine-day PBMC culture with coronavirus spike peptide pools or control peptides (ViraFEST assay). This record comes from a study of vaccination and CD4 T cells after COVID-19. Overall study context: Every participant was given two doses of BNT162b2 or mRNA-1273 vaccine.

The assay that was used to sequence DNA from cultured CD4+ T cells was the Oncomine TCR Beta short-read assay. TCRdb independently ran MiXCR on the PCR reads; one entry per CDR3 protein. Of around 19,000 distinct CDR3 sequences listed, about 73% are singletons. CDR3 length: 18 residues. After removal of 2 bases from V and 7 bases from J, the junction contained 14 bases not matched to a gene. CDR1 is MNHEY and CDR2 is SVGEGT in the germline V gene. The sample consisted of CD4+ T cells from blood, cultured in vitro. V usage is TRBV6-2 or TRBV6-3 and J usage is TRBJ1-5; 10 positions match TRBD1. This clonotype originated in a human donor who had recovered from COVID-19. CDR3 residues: CASSYPDRGQGLGQPQHF. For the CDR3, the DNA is TGTGCCAGCAGTTACCCAGACAGGGGGCAGGGCCTAGGGCAGCCCCAGCATTTT.